These T cell receptor beta chains were read from a single sample in a study of Graves' ophthalmopathy and Graves' hyperthyroidism. TCRdb reprocessed the multiplex PCR reads via MiXCR and lists one record per CDR3 protein. Here the sample spans roughly 500,000 distinct CDR3 sequences, roughly 14% being singletons. The material sequenced was blood. These receptors came from a woman in her 30s with Graves' ophthalmopathy. Each CDR3 is given without its conserved first and last residue. The D gene is left open where the match is weak.

V	D	J	CDR3
TRBV28	.	TRBJ1-5	ASRESVRAGNQPQH
TRBV30	TRBD1	TRBJ2-7	AWSRGQGAYEQY
TRBV6-5	.	TRBJ2-2	ASSYSGSDTGELF
TRBV11-2	.	TRBJ2-7	ASSLHSSYEQY
TRBV25-1	.	TRBJ2-5	ASSESGTSQETQY
TRBV27	.	TRBJ1-5	ASRSSGLTQPQH
TRBV28	TRBD1	TRBJ1-2	ASSWQGALNYGYI
TRBV28	TRBD2	TRBJ2-7	ASSHTSGDPYEQY
TRBV9	TRBD1	TRBJ2-2	ASSSRQGQTGELF
TRBV7-8	.	TRBJ2-7	ASSLVRQSYEQY
TRBV20-1	TRBD1	TRBJ1-5	SADLQGVSQPQH
TRBV11-2	TRBD1	TRBJ2-7	ASSPPGTGGPYEQY
TRBV29-1	TRBD1	TRBJ1-2	SVAGQNYGYT
TRBV6-2/TRBV6-3	TRBD1	TRBJ2-7	ASSYGTGSEQY
TRBV12-3/TRBV12-4	.	TRBJ1-5	ASSFGGGQPQH
TRBV6-5	.	TRBJ2-2	ATIKWVGELF
TRBV20-1	.	TRBJ1-5	SARETVGYSNQPQH
TRBV28	.	TRBJ1-2	ASSFSGDGYT
TRBV7-3	.	TRBJ1-2	ASSLTWDLTPEGYT
TRBV5-1	TRBD1	TRBJ1-1	ASSSRQGGSEAF
TRBV28	.	TRBJ1-5	AIQPQGRSNQPQH
TRBV12-3/TRBV12-4	TRBD2	TRBJ2-5	ASSRPLIGLAGGRETQY
TRBV28	.	TRBJ2-2	ASSLNRQNGELF
TRBV6-1	.	TRBJ1-5	ASSKDYNQPQH
TRBV7-2	.	TRBJ2-7	ASRLQGAYEQY
TRBV11-1	.	TRBJ1-1	ASLPWPGDSNTEAF
TRBV7-3	TRBD1	TRBJ1-1	ASSHPPGQSMNTEAF
TRBV6-2/TRBV6-3	TRBD1	TRBJ1-1	ASSPTGRAEAF
TRBV6-5	TRBD2	TRBJ2-7	ASSYFASGEQY
TRBV20-1	.	TRBJ1-1	SAREPGMIAETEAF
TRBV7-9	.	TRBJ2-6	ASTWTAPGANVLT
TRBV7-8	TRBD2	TRBJ2-7	ASSFMTSGSEQY
TRBV6-1	.	TRBJ1-1	ASVKLTNTEAF
TRBV13	.	TRBJ2-5	ASSLHGQQETQY
TRBV12-3/TRBV12-4	.	TRBJ1-2	ASTDGGLYGYT
TRBV12-3/TRBV12-4	TRBD1	TRBJ2-7	ASSTLRGPVYEQY
TRBV5-1	TRBD1	TRBJ2-2	ASSRDRGDSGELF